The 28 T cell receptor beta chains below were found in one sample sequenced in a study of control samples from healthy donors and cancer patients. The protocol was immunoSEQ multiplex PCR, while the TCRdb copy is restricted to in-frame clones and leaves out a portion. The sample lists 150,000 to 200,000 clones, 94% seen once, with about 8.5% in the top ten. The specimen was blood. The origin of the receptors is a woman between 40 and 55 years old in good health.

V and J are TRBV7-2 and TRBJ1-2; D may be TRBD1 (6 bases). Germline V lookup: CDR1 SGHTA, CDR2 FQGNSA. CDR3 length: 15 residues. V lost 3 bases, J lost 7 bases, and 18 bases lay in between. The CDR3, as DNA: TGTGCCAGCAGCTTTCTTCAGGGGCGGATCAGTGGCTACACCTTC. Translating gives CASSFLQGRISGYTF.

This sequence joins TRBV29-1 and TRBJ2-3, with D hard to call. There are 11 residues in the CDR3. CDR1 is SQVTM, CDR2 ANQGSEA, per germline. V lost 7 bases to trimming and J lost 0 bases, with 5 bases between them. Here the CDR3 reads CSGWSTDTQYF. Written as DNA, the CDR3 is TGCAGCGGCTGGAGCACAGATACGCAGTATTTT.

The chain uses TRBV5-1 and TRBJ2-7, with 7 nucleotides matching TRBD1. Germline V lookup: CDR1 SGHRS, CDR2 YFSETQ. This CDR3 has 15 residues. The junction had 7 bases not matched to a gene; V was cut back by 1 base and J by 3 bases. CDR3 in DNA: TGCGCCAGCAGCTTGTTAGCAGGGGGATACTACGAGCAGTACTTC. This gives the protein CASSLLAGGYYEQYF.

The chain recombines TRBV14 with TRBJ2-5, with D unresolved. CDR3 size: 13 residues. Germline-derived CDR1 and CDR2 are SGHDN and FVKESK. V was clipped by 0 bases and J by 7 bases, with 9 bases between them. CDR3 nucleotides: TGTGCCAGCAGCCAAGATGCCCACGGGACCCAGTACTTC. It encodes CASSQDAHGTQYF.

The CDR3 nucleotides read TGTGCCAGCAGAACGGGACAGAGATACGAGCAGTACTTC. Protein sequence: CASRTGQRYEQYF. This rearrangement joins TRBV6-6 to TRBJ2-7; TRBD1 agrees at 7 bases. CDR3 length equals 13 residues. V trimming: 6 bases; J trimming: 4 bases; junction bases outside the gene matches: 6. CDR1 and CDR2 (germline): MNHNY, SVGAGI (reference sequence).

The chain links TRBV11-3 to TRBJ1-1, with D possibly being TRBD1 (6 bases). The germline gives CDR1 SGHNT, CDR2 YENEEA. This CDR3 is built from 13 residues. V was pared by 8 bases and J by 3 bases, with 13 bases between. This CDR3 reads CASGYRVDTEAFF. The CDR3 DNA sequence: TGTGCCAGCGGATACAGGGTGGACACTGAAGCTTTCTTT. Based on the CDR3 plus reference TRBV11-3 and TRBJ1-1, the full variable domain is EAGVVQSPRYKIIEKKQPVAFWCNPISGHNTLYWYLQNLGQGPELLIRYENEEAVDDSQLPKDRFSAERLKGVDSTLKIQPAELGDSAVYLCASGYRVDTEAFFGQGTRLTVV.

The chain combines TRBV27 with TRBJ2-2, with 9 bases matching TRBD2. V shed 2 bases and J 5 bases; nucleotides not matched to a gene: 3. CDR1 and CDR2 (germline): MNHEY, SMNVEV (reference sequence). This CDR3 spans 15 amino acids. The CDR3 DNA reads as TGTGCCAGCAGTTTACGCCTAGCGGGAACCGGGGAGCTGTTTTTT. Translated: CASSLRLAGTGELFF.

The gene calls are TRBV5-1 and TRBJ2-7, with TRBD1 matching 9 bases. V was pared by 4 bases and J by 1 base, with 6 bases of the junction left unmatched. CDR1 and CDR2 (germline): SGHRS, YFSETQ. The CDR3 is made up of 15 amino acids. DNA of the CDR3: TGCGCCAGCAGCACGTCCGGGACAGGGTCCTACGAGCAGTACTTC. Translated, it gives CASSTSGTGSYEQYF.

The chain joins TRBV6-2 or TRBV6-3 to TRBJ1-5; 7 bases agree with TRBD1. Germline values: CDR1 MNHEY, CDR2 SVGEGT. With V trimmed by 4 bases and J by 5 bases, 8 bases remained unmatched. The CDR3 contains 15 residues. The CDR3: CASSWDSFSYQPQHF. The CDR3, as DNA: TGTGCCAGCAGTTGGGACAGCTTTTCCTATCAGCCCCAGCATTTT.

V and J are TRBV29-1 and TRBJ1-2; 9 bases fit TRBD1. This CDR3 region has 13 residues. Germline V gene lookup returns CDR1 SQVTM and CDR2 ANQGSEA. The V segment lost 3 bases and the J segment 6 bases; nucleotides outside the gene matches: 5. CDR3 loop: CSVDPGTGNGYTF. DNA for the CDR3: TGCAGCGTTGATCCCGGGACAGGGAATGGCTACACCTTC.

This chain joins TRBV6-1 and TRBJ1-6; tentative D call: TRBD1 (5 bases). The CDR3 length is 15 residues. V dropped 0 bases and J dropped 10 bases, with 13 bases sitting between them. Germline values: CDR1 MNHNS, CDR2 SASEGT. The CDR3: CASSEAARGNSPLHF. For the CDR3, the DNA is TGTGCCAGCAGTGAAGCGGCTCGGGGGAACTCACCCCTCCACTTT.

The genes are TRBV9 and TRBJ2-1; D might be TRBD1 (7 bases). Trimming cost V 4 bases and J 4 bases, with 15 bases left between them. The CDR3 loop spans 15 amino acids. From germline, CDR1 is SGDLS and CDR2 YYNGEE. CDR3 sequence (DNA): TGTGCCAGCAGCCCAGGGGGACTTCCTTACAATGAGCAGTTCTTC. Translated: CASSPGGLPYNEQFF.

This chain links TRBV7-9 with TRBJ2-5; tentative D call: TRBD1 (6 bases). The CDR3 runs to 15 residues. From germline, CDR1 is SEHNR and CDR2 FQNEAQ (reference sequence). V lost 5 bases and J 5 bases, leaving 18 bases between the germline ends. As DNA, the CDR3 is TGTGCCAGCAGCACCAGGGGACGGGGTGAGGAGACCCAGTACTTC. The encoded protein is CASSTRGRGEETQYF. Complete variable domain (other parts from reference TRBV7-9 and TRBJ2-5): DTGVSQNPRHKITKRGQNVTFRCDPISEHNRLYWYRQTLGQGPEFLTYFQNEAQLEKSRLLSDRFSAERPKGSFSTLEIQRTEQGDSAMYLCASSTRGRGEETQYFGPGTRLLVL.

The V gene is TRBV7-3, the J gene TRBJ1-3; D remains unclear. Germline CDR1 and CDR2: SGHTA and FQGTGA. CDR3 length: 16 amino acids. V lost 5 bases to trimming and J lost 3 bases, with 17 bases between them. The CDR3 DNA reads TGTGCCAGCAGCCCCCCAGGATCCCATCGTGGAAACACCATATATTTT. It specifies CASSPPGSHRGNTIYF.

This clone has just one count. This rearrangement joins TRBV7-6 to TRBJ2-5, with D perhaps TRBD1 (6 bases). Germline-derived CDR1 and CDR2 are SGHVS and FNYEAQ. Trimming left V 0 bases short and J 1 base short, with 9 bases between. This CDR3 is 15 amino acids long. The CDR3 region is CASSLAQGLQETQYF. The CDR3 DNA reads TGTGCCAGCAGCTTAGCGCAGGGGCTCCAAGAGACCCAGTACTTC.

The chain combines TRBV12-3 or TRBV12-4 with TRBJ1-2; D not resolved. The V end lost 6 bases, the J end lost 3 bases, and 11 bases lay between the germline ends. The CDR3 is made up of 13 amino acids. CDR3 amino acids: CASSLERHYGYTF. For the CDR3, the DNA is TGTGCCAGCAGCCTTGAACGTCACTATGGCTACACCTTC.

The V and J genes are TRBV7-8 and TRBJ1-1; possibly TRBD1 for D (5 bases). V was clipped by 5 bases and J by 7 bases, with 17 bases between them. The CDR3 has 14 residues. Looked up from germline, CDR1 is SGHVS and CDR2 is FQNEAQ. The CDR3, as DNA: TGTGCCAGCAGCCCGAGACAGTTAGTAAGTGAAGCTTTCTTT. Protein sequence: CASSPRQLVSEAFF.

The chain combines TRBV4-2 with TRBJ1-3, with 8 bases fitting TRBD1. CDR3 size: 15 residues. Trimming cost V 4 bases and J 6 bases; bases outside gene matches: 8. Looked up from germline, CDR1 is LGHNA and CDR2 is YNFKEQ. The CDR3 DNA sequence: TGTGCCAGCAGCCTTACCGGGACAGGCATAAACACCATATATTTT. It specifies CASSLTGTGINTIYF.

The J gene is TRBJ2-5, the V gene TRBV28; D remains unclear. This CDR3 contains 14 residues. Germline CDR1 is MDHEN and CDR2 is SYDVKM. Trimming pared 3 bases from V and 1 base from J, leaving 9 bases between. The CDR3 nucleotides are TGTGCCAGCAGTTTGTTGGAGATCCAAGAGACCCAGTACTTC. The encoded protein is CASSLLEIQETQYF.

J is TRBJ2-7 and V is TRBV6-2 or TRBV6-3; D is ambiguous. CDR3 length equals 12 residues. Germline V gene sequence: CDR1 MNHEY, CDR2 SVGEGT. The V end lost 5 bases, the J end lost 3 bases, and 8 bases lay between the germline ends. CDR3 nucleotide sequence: TGTGCCAGCAGTCGACGGCTCTACGAGCAGTACTTC. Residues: CASSRRLYEQYF.

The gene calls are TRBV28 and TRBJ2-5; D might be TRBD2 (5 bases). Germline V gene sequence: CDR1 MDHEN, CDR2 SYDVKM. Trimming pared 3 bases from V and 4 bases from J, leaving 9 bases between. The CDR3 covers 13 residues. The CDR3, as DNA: TGTGCCAGCAGTTTGTCTAGCCGAGAGACCCAGTACTTC. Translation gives CASSLSSRETQYF. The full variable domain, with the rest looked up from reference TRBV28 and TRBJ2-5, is DVKVTQSSRYLVKRTGEKVFLECVQDMDHENMFWYRQDPGLGLRLIYFSYDVKMKEKGDIPEGYSVSREKKERFSLILESASTNQTSMYLCASSLSSRETQYFGPGTRLLVL.

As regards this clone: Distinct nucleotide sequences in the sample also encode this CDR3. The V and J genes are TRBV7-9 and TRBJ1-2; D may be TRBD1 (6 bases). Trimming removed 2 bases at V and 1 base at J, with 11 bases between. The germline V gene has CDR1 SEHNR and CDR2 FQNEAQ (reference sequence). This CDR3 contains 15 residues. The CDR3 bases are TGTGCCAGCAGCTTAAGGCAGGGGAATAACTATGGCTACACCTTC. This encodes CASSLRQGNNYGYTF.

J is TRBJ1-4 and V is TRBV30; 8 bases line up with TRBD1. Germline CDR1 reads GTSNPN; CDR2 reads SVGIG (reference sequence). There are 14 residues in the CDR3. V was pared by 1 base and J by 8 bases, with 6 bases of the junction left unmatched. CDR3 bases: TGTGCCTGGAGTGAAGGACAGGGAGAAGAAAAACTGTTTTTT. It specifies CAWSEGQGEEKLFF.

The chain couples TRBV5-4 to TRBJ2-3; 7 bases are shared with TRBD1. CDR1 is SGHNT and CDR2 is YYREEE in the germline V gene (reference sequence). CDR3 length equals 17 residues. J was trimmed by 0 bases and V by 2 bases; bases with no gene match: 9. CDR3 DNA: TGTGCCAGCAGCTTACCCAGACAGGGCCCTAGCACAGATACGCAGTATTTT. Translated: CASSLPRQGPSTDTQYF.

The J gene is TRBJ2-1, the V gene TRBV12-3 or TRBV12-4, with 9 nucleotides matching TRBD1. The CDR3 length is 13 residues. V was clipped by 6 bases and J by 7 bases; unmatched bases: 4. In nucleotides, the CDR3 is TGTGCCAGCAGAACAGGGGGCGGGAATGAGCAGTTCTTC. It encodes CASRTGGGNEQFF.

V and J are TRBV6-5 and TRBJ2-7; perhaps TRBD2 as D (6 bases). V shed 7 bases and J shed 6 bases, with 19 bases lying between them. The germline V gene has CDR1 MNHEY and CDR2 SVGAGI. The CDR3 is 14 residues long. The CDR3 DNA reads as TGTGCCAGCACCAGTTTTTGGGGGACTGGCGAGCAGTACTTC. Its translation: CASTSFWGTGEQYF.

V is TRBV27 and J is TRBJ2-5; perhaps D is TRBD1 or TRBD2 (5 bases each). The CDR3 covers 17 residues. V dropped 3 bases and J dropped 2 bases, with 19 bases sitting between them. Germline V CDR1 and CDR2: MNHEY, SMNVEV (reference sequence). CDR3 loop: CASSFGPGTGGQETQYF. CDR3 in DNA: TGTGCCAGCAGTTTCGGTCCCGGGACCGGAGGACAAGAGACCCAGTACTTC.

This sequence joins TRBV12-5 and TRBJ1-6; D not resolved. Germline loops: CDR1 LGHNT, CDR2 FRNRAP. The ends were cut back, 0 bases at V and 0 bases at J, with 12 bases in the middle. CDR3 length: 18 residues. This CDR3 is CASGLVLPPGSYNSPLHF. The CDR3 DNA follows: TGTGCTAGTGGTTTGGTACTCCCTCCGGGCTCCTATAATTCACCCCTCCACTTT.